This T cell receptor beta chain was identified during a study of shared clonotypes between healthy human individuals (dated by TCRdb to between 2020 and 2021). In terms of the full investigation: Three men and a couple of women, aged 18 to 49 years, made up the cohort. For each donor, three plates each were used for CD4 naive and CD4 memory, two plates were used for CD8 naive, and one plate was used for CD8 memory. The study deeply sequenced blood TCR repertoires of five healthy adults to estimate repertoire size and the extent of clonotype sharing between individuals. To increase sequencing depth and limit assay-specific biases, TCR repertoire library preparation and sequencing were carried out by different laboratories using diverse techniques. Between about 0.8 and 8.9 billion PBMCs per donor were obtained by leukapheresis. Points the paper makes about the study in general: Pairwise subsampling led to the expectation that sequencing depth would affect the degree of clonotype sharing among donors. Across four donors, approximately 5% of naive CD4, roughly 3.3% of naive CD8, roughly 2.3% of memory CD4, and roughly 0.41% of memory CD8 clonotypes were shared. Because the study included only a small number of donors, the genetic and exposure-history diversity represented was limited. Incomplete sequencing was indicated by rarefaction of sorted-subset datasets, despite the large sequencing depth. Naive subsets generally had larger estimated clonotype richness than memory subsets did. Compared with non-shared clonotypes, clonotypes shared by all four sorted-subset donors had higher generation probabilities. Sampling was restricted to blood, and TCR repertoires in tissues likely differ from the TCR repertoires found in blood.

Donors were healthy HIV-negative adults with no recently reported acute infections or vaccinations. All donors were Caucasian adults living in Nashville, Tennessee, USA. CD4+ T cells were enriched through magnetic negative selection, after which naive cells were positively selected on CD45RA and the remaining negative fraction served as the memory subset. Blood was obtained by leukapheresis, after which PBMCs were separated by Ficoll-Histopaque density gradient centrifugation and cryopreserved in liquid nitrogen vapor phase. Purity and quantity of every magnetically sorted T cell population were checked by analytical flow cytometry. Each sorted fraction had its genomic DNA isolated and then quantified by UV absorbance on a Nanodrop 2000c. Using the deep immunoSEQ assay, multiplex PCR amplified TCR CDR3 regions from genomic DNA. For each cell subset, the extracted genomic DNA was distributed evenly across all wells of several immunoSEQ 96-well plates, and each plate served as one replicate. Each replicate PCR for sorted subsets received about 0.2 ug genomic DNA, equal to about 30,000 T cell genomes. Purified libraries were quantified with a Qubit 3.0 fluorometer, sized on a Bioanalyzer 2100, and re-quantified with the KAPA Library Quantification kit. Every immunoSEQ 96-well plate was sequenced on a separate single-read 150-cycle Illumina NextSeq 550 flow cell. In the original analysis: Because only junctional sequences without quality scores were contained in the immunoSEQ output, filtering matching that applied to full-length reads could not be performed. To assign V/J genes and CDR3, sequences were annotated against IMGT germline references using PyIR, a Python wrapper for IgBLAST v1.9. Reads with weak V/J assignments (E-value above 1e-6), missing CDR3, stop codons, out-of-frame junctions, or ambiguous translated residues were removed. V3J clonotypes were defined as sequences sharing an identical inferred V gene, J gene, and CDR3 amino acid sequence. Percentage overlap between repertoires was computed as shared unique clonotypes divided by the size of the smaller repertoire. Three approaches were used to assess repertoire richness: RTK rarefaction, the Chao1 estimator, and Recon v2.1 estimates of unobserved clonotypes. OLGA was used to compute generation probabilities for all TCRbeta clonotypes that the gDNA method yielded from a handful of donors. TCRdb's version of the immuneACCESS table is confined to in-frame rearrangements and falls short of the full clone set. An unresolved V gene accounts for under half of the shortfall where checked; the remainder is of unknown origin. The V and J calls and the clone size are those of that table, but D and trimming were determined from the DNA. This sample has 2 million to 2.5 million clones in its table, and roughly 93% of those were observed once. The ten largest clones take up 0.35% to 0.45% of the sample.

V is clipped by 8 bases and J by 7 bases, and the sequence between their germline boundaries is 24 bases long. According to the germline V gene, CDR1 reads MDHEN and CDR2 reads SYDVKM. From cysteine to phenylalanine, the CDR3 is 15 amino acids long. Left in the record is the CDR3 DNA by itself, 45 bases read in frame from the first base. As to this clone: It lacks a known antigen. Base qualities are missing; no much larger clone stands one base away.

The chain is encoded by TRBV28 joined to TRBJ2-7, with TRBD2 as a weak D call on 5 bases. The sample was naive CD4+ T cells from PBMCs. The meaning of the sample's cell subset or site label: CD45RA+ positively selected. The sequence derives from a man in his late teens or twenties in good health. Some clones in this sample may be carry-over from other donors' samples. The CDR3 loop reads CASDGGVDQPGEQYF. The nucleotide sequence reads TGTGCCAGCGACGGCGGAGTAGACCAACCGGGGGAGCAGTACTTC.